The 7 T cell receptor beta chains below come from one sample, sequenced in a study of regulatory T cells in long-lasting Graves disease. According to the study, TCR beta libraries were built with iRepertoire HTBI primers and CDR3-region Arm-PCR. TCRdb reprocessed the multiplex PCR reads via MiXCR and lists one record per CDR3 protein. The data contain 400,000 to 500,000 distinct CDR3 sequences, 14% of them singletons. The time point was: newly diagnosed GD, antithyroid drugs for less than 3 months. Following extraction of RNA from PBMCs, that RNA was used to make the TCR library. These data are also associated with another study on T cells in Graves' hyperthyroidism and ophthalmopathy.

Sequencing was performed on peripheral blood mononuclear cells (PBMCs), taken at new diagnosis, from a patient treated with antithyroid drugs. Every receptor here comes from a woman between 50 and 59 years old with Graves disease.

V usage is TRBV13 and J usage is TRBJ2-7; D might be TRBD1 (6 bases). The V gene lost 1 base and the J gene lost 2 bases, with 15 bases spanning the gap. CDR3 length equals 16 residues. Germline CDR1 and CDR2: PRHDT and FYEKMQ (reference sequence). CDR3 amino acids: CASSLALDSFPYEQYF. The CDR3 nucleotides read TGTGCCAGCAGCTTAGCCCTGGACAGCTTTCCCTACGAGCAGTACTTC.

At least ten counts were recorded for this clonotype. V and J are TRBV11-2 and TRBJ2-7, with D maybe TRBD1 (6 bases). This CDR3 has 14 amino acids. The V end lost 3 bases, the J end lost 1 base, and 10 bases lay between the germline ends. Looked up from germline, CDR1 is SGHAT and CDR2 is FQNNGV. The CDR3 DNA is TGTGCCAGCAGCTTGGGGACAATTTCCTACGAGCAGTACTTC. Translated: CASSLGTISYEQYF.

This rearrangement joins TRBV28 to TRBJ2-7; tentatively, D is TRBD1 or TRBD2 (5 bases each). Deletions cut 2 bases from V and 2 bases from J, with 37 bases between. This CDR3 is 23 amino acids long. Per germline, CDR1 MDHEN and CDR2 SYDVKM. The CDR3 spells CASSLLLWRFFGTSGTPTYEQYF. The CDR3 DNA reads as TGTGCCAGCAGTTTACTCCTCTGGCGTTTCTTCGGGACCTCGGGTACCCCAACCTACGAGCAGTACTTC.

There are a few counts of this clonotype. The chain carries TRBV4-1 and TRBJ1-1; D gene unclear. The CDR3 is made up of 16 amino acids. The V gene's germline CDR1 is MGHRA and CDR2 YSYEKL. With 0 bases removed from V and 1 base from J, the gap between germline ends came to 12 bases. The CDR3 nucleotides are TGCGCCAGCAGCCAAGATAGGAGGGTCGGGAACACTGAAGCTTTCTTT. Amino acids: CASSQDRRVGNTEAFF.

The chain has TRBV14 and TRBJ2-7; TRBD2 agrees at 7 bases. V was pared by 8 bases and J by 2 bases, with 6 bases of the junction left unmatched. Germline V gene sequence: CDR1 SGHDN, CDR2 FVKESK. The CDR3 has 13 amino acids. CDR3 sequence (DNA): TGTGCCAGCGGGAGGACTAGTACCTACGAGCAGTACTTC. This sequence encodes CASGRTSTYEQYF.

There are a few counts of this clonotype. The chain employs TRBV29-1 and TRBJ1-4; TRBD1 aligns across 7 bases. Looked up from germline, CDR1 is SQVTM and CDR2 is ANQGSEA. CDR3 length equals 14 residues. After removal of 5 bases from V and 10 bases from J, the junction contained 13 bases not matched to a gene. The DNA of the CDR3 is TGCAGCGTTAATGAGACAGGGAGGAGTGGAAAACTGTTTTTT. Amino acids: CSVNETGRSGKLFF.

In regard to this clonotype: A single base separates this from a much larger clone, so it may be a read error. J is TRBJ2-1 and V is TRBV5-5, with D possibly matching TRBD2 (6 bases). Trimming removed 4 bases from V and 10 bases from J, with 21 bases in between. The CDR3 consists of 15 residues. Looked up from germline, CDR1 is SGHKS and CDR2 is YYEKEE (reference sequence). CDR3 nucleotide sequence: TGTGCCAGCAGCGCCACAACGGGACTCAGCTACGAGCAGTTCTTC. Residues: CASSATTGLSYEQFF.